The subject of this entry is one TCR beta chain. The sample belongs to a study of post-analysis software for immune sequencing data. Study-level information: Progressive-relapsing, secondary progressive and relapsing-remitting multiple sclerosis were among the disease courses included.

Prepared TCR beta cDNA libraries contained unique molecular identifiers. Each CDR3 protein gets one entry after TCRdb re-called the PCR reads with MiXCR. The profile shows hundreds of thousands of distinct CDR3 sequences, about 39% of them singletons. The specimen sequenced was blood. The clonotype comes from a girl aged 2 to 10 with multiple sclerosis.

CDR3 nucleotides: TGTGCCAGTACCCCCTTAGGGGGCGGACGAAAGGGCTACACCTTC. This sequence encodes CASTPLGGGRKGYTF. The rearrangement links TRBV19 to TRBJ1-2, with 7 bases identical to TRBD1. Trimming at V came to 7 bases and at J to 8 bases, leaving 16 bases not matched to a gene. The CDR3 spans 15 residues. Germline V gene data show CDR1 as LNHDA and CDR2 as SQIVND (reference sequence).